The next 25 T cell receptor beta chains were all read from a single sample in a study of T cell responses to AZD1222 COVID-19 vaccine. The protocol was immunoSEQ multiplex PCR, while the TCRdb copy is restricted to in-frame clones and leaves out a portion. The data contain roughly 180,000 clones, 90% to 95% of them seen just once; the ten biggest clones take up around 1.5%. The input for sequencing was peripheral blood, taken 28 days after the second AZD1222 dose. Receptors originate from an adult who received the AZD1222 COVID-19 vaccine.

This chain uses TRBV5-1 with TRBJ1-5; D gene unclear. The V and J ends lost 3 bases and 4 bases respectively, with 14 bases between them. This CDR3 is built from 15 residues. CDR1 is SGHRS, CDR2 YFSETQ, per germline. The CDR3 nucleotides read TGCGCCAGCAGCTCAACCGGGAACACTAATCAGCCCCAGCATTTT. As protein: CASSSTGNTNQPQHF.

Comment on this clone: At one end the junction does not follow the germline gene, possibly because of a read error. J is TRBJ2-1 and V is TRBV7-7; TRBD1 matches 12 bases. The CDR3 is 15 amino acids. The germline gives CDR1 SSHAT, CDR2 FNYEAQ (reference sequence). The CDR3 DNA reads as TGTGCTAGCAGCTTGGGACAGGGGGCAATCAATGAGCAGTTCTTC. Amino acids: CASSLGQGAINEQFF. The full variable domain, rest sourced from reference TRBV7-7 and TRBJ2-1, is GAGVSQSPRYKVTKRGQDVTLRCDPISSHATLYWYQQALGQGPEFLTYFNYEAQPDKSGLPSDRFSAERPEGSISTLTIQRTEQRDSAMYRCASSLGQGAINEQFFGPGTRLTVL.

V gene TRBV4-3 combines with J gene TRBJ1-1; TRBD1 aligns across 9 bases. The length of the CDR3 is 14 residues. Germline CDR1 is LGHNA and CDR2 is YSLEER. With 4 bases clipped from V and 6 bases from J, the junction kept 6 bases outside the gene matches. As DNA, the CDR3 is TGCGCCAGCAGCCCCGGGACAGGGTTGGCTGAAGCTTTCTTT. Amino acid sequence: CASSPGTGLAEAFF.

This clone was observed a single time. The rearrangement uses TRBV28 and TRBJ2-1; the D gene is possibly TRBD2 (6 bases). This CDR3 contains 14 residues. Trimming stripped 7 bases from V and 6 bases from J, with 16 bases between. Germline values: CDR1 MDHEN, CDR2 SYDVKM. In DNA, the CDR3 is TGTGCCAGCAACCTCCCCGGGGGTAGCAATGAGCAGTTCTTC. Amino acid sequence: CASNLPGGSNEQFF. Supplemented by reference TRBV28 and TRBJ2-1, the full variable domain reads DVKVTQSSRYLVKRTGEKVFLECVQDMDHENMFWYRQDPGLGLRLIYFSYDVKMKEKGDIPEGYSVSREKKERFSLILESASTNQTSMYLCASNLPGGSNEQFFGPGTRLTVL.

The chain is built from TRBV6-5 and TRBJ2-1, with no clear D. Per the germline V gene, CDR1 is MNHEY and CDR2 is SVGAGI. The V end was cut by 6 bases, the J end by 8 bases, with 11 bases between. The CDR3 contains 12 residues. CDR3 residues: CASRGNTDEQFF. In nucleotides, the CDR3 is TGTGCCAGCAGAGGGAACACGGATGAGCAGTTCTTC.

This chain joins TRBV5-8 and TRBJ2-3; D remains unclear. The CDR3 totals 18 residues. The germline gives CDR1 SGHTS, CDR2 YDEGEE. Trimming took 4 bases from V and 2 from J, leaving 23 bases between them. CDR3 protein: CASSPRSLTLAPTDTQYF. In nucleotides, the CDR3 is TGTGCCAGCAGCCCCCGATCTTTGACCCTTGCGCCCACAGATACGCAGTATTTT.

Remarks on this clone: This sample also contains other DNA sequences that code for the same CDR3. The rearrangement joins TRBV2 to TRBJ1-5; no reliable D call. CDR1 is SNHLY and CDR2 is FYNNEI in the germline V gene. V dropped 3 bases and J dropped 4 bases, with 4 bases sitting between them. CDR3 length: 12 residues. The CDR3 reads CASSESNQPQHF. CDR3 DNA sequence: TGTGCCAGCAGTGAGAGTAATCAGCCCCAGCATTTT.

CDR3 amino acids: CASSLDWEQFF. CDR3 nucleotides: TGCGCCAGCAGCTTGGACTGGGAGCAGTTCTTC. This chain links TRBV5-1 with TRBJ2-1; the D is unclear. CDR1 is SGHRS and CDR2 is YFSETQ in the germline V gene. This CDR3 is 11 amino acids long. The ends were cut back, 0 bases at V and 10 bases at J, with 5 bases in the middle.

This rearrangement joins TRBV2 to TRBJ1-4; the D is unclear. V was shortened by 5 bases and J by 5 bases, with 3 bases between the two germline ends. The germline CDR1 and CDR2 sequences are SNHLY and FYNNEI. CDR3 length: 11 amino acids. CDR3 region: CASSFNEKLFF. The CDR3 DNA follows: TGTGCCAGCAGTTTCAATGAAAAACTGTTTTTT.

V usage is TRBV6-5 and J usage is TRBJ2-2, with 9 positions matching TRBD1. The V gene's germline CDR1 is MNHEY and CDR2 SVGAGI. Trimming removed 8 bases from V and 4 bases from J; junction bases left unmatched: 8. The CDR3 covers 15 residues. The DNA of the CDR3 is TGTGCCAGCTTTACGAGGGACAGGGTCACCGGGGAGCTGTTTTTT. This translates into CASFTRDRVTGELFF.

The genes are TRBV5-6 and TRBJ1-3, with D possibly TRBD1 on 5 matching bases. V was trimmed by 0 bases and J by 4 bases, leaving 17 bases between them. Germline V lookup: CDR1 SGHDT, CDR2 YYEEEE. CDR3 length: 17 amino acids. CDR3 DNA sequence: TGTGCCAGCAGCTTGGGCAGGGTGCAACTACGCGGAAACACCATATATTTT. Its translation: CASSLGRVQLRGNTIYF.

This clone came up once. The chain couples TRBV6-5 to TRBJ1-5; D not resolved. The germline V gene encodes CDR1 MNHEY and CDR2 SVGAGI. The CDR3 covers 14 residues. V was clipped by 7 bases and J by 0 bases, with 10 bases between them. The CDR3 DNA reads TGTGCCAGCATTTCGGTAAATAGCAATCAGCCCCAGCATTTT. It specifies CASISVNSNQPQHF.

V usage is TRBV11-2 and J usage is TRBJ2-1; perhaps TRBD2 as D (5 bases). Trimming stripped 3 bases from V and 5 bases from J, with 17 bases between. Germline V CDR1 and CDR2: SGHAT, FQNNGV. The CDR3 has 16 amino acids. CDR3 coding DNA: TGTGCCAGCAGCTTTCTATACGGGGAGAAGAACAATGAGCAGTTCTTC. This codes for CASSFLYGEKNNEQFF. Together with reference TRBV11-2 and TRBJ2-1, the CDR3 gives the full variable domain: EAGVAQSPRYKIIEKRQSVAFWCNPISGHATLYWYQQILGQGPKLLIQFQNNGVVDDSQLPKDRFSAERLKGVDSTLKIQPAKLEDSAVYLCASSFLYGEKNNEQFFGPGTRLTVL.

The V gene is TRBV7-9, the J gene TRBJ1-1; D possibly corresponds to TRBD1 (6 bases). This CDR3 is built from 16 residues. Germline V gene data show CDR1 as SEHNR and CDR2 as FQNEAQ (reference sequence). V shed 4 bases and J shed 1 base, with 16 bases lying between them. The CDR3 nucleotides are TGTGCCAGCAGCTACAAAACGGACAGTCGGAACACTGAAGCTTTCTTT. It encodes CASSYKTDSRNTEAFF.

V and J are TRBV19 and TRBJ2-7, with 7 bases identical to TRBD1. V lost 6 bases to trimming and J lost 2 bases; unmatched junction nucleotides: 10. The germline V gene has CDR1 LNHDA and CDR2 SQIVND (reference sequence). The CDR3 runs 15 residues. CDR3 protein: CASRSQGDWAYEQYF. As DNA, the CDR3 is TGTGCCAGTAGGAGTCAGGGGGATTGGGCCTACGAGCAGTACTTC.

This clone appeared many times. CDR3 region: CASGKRDSYNEQFF. The CDR3 nucleotides are TGTGCTAGTGGTAAGCGGGACTCCTACAATGAGCAGTTCTTC. The chain uses TRBV12-5 and TRBJ2-1; 7 bases are a match to TRBD2. The CDR3 totals 14 residues. CDR1 and CDR2 from the germline V gene are LGHNT and FRNRAP. V lost 5 bases to trimming and J lost 0 bases; unmatched junction nucleotides: 1.

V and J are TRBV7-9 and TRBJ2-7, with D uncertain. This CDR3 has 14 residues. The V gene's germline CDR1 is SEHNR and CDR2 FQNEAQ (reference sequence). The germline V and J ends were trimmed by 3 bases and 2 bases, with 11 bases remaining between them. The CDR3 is CASSLQDLAYEQYF. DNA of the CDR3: TGTGCCAGCAGCTTGCAGGACCTCGCCTACGAGCAGTACTTC.

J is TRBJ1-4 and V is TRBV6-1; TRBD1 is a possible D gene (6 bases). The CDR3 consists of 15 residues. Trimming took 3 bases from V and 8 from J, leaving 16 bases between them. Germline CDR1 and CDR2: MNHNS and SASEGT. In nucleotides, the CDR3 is TGTGCCAGCAGTGAGTTTACAGGGCGAGGGGAAAAACTGTTTTTT. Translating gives CASSEFTGRGEKLFF.

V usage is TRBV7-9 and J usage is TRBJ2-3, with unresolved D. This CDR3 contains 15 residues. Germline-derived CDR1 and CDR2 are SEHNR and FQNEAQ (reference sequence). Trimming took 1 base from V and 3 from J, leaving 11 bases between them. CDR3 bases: TGTGCCAGCAGCTTAGGATTTGGGGTAACAGATACGCAGTATTTT. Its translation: CASSLGFGVTDTQYF.

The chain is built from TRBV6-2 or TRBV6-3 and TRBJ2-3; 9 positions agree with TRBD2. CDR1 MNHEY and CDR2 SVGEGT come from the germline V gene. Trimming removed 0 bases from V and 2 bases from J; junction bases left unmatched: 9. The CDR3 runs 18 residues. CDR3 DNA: TGTGCCAGCAGTTACTCAACCCCCCTAGCGGGGTACACAGATACGCAGTATTTT. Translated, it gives CASSYSTPLAGYTDTQYF.

The CDR3: CASSIAARGPEQKNIQYF. The CDR3 DNA sequence: TGTGCCAGTAGTATAGCGGCCAGGGGGCCTGAACAGAAAAACATTCAGTACTTC. The chain combines TRBV19 with TRBJ2-4, with 8 positions matching TRBD1. Unmatched junction bases numbered 12, after V lost 1 base and J lost 4 bases. Per the germline V gene, CDR1 is LNHDA and CDR2 is SQIVND (reference sequence). The CDR3 has 18 amino acids.

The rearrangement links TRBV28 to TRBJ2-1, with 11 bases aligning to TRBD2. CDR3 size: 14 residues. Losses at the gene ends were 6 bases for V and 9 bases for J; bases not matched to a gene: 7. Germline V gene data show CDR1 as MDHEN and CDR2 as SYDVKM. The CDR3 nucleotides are TGTGCCAGCAGGACTAGCGGGACGTTGGGTGAGCAGTTCTTC. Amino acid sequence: CASRTSGTLGEQFF.

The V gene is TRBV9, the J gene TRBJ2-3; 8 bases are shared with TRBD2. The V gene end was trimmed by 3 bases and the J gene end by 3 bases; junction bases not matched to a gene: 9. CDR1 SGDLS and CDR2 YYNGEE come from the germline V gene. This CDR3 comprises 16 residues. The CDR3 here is CASSEDGAGVTDTQYF. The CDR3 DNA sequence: TGTGCCAGCAGCGAAGACGGAGCGGGAGTTACAGATACGCAGTATTTT. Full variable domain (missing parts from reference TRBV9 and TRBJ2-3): DSGVTQTPKHLITATGQRVTLRCSPRSGDLSVYWYQQSLDQGLQFLIQYYNGEERAKGNILERFSAQQFPDLHSELNLSSLELGDSALYFCASSEDGAGVTDTQYFGPGTRLTVL.

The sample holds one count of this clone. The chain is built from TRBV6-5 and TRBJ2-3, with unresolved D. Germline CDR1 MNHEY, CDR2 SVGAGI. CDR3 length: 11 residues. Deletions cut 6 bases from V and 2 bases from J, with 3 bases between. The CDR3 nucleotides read TGTGCCAGCAGATTCACAGATACGCAGTATTTT. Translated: CASRFTDTQYF.

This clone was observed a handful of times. The CDR3 protein is CASSLTRTANTEAFF. In DNA form, the CDR3 reads TGTGCCAGCAGCTTGACCCGGACAGCCAACACTGAAGCTTTCTTT. The chain uses TRBV11-2 and TRBJ1-1, with TRBD1 as a possible D gene (6 bases). Germline V gene lookup returns CDR1 SGHAT and CDR2 FQNNGV. The CDR3 has 15 residues. Trimming left V 3 bases short and J 2 bases short, with 13 bases between.